The next 4 T cell receptor beta chains were all read from a single sample in a study of human T cells and chemical hapten exposure. Sample time point: patch test 1, 2 weeks after DPC sensitization. Treatment specified: therapeutic diphenylcyclopropenone sensitization with weekly scalp DPC. TCRdb re-analysed the RACE reads in MiXCR, keeping a single row per CDR3 protein. Of about 120,000 distinct CDR3 sequences in the sample, about an eighth were seen once. Sample: whole blood, taken in connection with sensitization to the hapten diphenylcyclopropenone (DPC). All receptors derive from a man younger than 35 with alopecia areata. Some clones in this sample may be carry-over from other donors' samples.

J is TRBJ2-2 and V is TRBV7-6; TRBD2 matches at 7 bases. The germline V gene encodes CDR1 SGHVS and CDR2 FNYEAQ. This CDR3 comprises 16 residues. V lost 5 bases and J lost 4; bases outside the gene matches: 10. The CDR3 is CASSGLTSPRTGELFF. Here the CDR3 DNA reads TGTGCCAGCAGCGGTCTGACTAGCCCCCGCACCGGGGAGCTGTTTTTT.

The chain combines TRBV12-3 or TRBV12-4 with TRBJ1-1; D is unresolved. CDR3 size: 14 residues. V was shortened by 3 bases and J by 0 bases, with 8 bases between the two germline ends. This chain's CDR3 is CASSLVPMNTEAFF. The CDR3 DNA reads as TGTGCCAGCAGTTTGGTCCCCATGAACACTGAAGCTTTCTTT.

The chain carries TRBV6-2 or TRBV6-3 and TRBJ2-7; the D is unclear. Germline V gene data show CDR1 as MNHEY and CDR2 as SVGEGT. The CDR3 covers 16 residues. The V end lost 0 bases, the J end lost 0 bases, and 12 bases lay between the germline ends. As DNA, the CDR3 is TGTGCCAGCAGTTACTCGATGGCGGATGGCTCCTACGAGCAGTACTTC. This sequence encodes CASSYSMADGSYEQYF.

A few counts support this clonotype. The V and J genes are TRBV3-1 and TRBJ1-2, with D tentatively TRBD1 (6 bases). Germline V gives CDR1 LGHDT, CDR2 YNNKEL (reference sequence). Trimming took 2 bases from V and 2 from J, leaving 9 bases between them. The CDR3 extends over 14 amino acids. CDR3 amino acids: CASSQSDRNYGYTF. The CDR3 region has the DNA TGTGCCAGCAGCCAATCCGACAGGAACTATGGCTACACCTTC.